Presented here are 32 T cell receptor beta chains from one specimen sequenced in a study of CD8 T cells in Susac syndrome. With random hexamers, 0.5 to 1 ug RNA was reverse transcribed. TCRdb independently ran MiXCR on the immunoSEQ multiplex PCR reads; one entry per CDR3 protein. The data show tens of thousands of distinct CDR3 sequences, with 96% seen just once and more than 0.09% held by the top ten. The specimen was CD4+ T cells from PBMCs. These TCRs come from a human donor with multiple sclerosis.

The gene calls are TRBV4-2 and TRBJ2-4, with TRBD2 matching 9 bases. The junction had 4 bases not matched to a gene; V was cut back by 1 base and J by 3 bases. The CDR3 loop spans 16 amino acids. The V gene's germline CDR1 is LGHNA and CDR2 YNFKEQ. CDR3 bases: TGTGCCAGCAGCCAAGTTAGCGGGGGCGGCAAAAACATTCAGTACTTC. Amino acid sequence: CASSQVSGGGKNIQYF.

The chain links TRBV6-2 or TRBV6-3 to TRBJ1-1; weak D call: TRBD1 (5 bases). V lost 0 bases, J lost 6 bases, and 8 bases lay in between. This CDR3 comprises 13 residues. Germline loops: CDR1 MNHEY, CDR2 SVGEGT. CDR3 nucleotide sequence: TGTGCCAGCAGTTACTCTGTAGGGGCTGAAGCTTTCTTT. This translates into CASSYSVGAEAFF.

The chain has TRBV3-1 and TRBJ2-2; 7 bases fit TRBD2. J gave up 6 bases and V 4 bases, and 14 bases lay outside the gene matches. This CDR3 is 17 amino acids long. Germline CDR1 LGHDT, CDR2 YNNKEL (reference sequence). The CDR3 is CASSLSPGLKRAGELFF. The CDR3 DNA reads TGTGCCAGCAGCCTGTCCCCGGGACTAAAACGTGCCGGGGAGCTGTTTTTT.

The rearrangement links TRBV30 to TRBJ2-7; D perhaps matches TRBD2 (7 bases). V lost 4 bases to trimming and J lost 2 bases, with 15 bases between them. The CDR3 consists of 14 residues. Germline V gene lookup returns CDR1 GTSNPN and CDR2 SVGIG (reference sequence). For the CDR3, the DNA is TGTGCCTGGACCCGGGGGGCAGGGGCCTACGAGCAGTACTTC. Protein sequence: CAWTRGAGAYEQYF.

The gene calls are TRBV5-1 and TRBJ2-2; D is perhaps TRBD1 (5 bases). The length of the CDR3 is 15 residues. Looked up from germline, CDR1 is SGHRS and CDR2 is YFSETQ. Deletions cut 4 bases from V and 5 bases from J, with 15 bases between. Here the CDR3 DNA reads TGCGCCAGCAGCAAGGACACCGCCGGGACCGGGGAGCTGTTTTTT. Its protein product is CASSKDTAGTGELFF.

The chain has TRBV4-3 and TRBJ2-7; 8 bases line up with TRBD2. Unmatched junction bases numbered 5, after V lost 4 bases and J lost 3 bases. Germline loops: CDR1 LGHNA, CDR2 YSLEER. There are 14 residues in the CDR3. The CDR3 reads CASSPSRGDYEQYF. For the CDR3, the DNA is TGCGCCAGCAGCCCTTCGCGGGGGGACTACGAGCAGTACTTC.

The chain recombines TRBV20-1 with TRBJ1-2; D might be TRBD1 (5 bases). Germline lookup yields CDR1 DFQATT and CDR2 SNEGSKA (reference sequence). This CDR3 contains 12 residues. Trimming removed 3 bases from V and 8 bases from J, with 13 bases in between. This CDR3 is CSASLQGEGYTF. CDR3 sequence (DNA): TGCAGTGCTAGCCTCCAGGGAGAAGGCTACACCTTC.

This chain joins TRBV7-2 and TRBJ2-3; D unclear. Per germline, CDR1 SGHTA and CDR2 FQGNSA. The V end was cut by 7 bases, the J end by 0 bases, with 11 bases between. This CDR3 contains 14 residues. The DNA of the CDR3 is TGTGCCAGCAATACCGGACCAAGCACAGATACGCAGTATTTT. It yields the protein CASNTGPSTDTQYF. Full variable domain (rest looked up from reference TRBV7-2 and TRBJ2-3): GAGVSQSPSNKVTEKGKDVELRCDPISGHTALYWYRQSLGQGLEFLIYFQGNSAPDKSGLPSDRFSAERTGGSVSTLTIQRTQQEDSAVYLCASNTGPSTDTQYFGPGTRLTVL.

The chain recombines TRBV15 with TRBJ2-7; perhaps D is TRBD1 or TRBD2 (7 bases each). This CDR3 comprises 14 residues. V lost 5 bases to trimming and J lost 3 bases, with 14 bases between them. Per the germline V gene, CDR1 is LNHNV and CDR2 is YYDKDF (reference sequence). CDR3 in amino acids: CATSRGRDSYEQYF. CDR3 sequence (DNA): TGTGCCACCAGCCGAGGGAGGGACAGCTACGAGCAGTACTTC.

The chain combines TRBV12-3 or TRBV12-4 with TRBJ1-5; D call uncertain. The CDR3 has 13 amino acids. V shed 9 bases and J shed 5 bases, with 14 bases lying between them. CDR3 DNA sequence: TGTGCCAGTACTGTAGGGTATCATCAGCCCCAGCATTTT. Translated, it gives CASTVGYHQPQHF.

The chain couples TRBV30 to TRBJ1-3, with D possibly being TRBD1 (6 bases). Germline V lookup: CDR1 GTSNPN, CDR2 SVGIG (reference sequence). The CDR3 covers 12 residues. V shed 5 bases and J shed 3 bases, with 8 bases lying between them. CDR3 DNA sequence: TGTGCCTGGGAGACAGGTGGAAACACCATATATTTT. Translation: CAWETGGNTIYF. Full variable domain (remainder filled in from reference TRBV30 and TRBJ1-3): SQTIHQWPATLVQPVGSPLSLECTVEGTSNPNLYWYRQAAGRGLQLLFYSVGIGQISSEVPQNLSASRPQDRQFILSSKKLLLSDSGFYLCAWETGGNTIYFGEGSWLTVV.

This chain uses TRBV20-1 with TRBJ1-5; tentative D call: TRBD1 (6 bases). V was shortened by 0 bases and J by 5 bases, with 11 bases between the two germline ends. In germline, CDR1 is DFQATT, CDR2 SNEGSKA (reference sequence). The CDR3 is 14 amino acids. This CDR3 reads CSARETGRHQPQHF. As DNA, the CDR3 is TGCAGTGCTAGAGAAACAGGGCGTCATCAGCCCCAGCATTTT.

J is TRBJ1-2 and V is TRBV19; the D is unclear. The CDR3 consists of 13 residues. Per the germline V gene, CDR1 is LNHDA and CDR2 is SQIVND (reference sequence). Trimming pared 4 bases from V and 3 bases from J, leaving 9 bases between. CDR3 amino acids: CASSTAVDYGYTF. As DNA, the CDR3 is TGTGCCAGTAGTACGGCGGTGGACTATGGCTACACCTTC. The variable domain in full, with the rest retrieved from reference TRBV19 and TRBJ1-2, is DGGITQSPKYLFRKEGQNVTLSCEQNLNHDAMYWYRQDPGQGLRLIYYSQIVNDFQKGDIAEGYSVSREKKESFPLTVTSAQKNPTAFYLCASSTAVDYGYTFGSGTRLTVV.

This chain joins TRBV4-3 and TRBJ1-5; TRBD1 might be the D (5 bases). V was trimmed by 1 base and J by 7 bases, leaving 8 bases between them. This CDR3 spans 13 amino acids. Per germline, CDR1 LGHNA and CDR2 YSLEER. The DNA for the CDR3 is TGCGCCAGCAGCCAAGCCCGGGACCAGCCCCAGCATTTT. Translated: CASSQARDQPQHF.

This clonotype showed up just a few times. CDR3 nucleotide sequence: TGTGCCAGCAGCTTAAGGGGGGACACTGAAGCTTTCTTT. Translation gives CASSLRGDTEAFF. The chain recombines TRBV7-2 with TRBJ1-1; TRBD1 is a possible D gene (6 bases). Per germline, CDR1 SGHTA and CDR2 FQGNSA. The CDR3 loop spans 13 amino acids. Trimming removed 2 bases from V and 3 bases from J, with 7 bases in between.

The chain couples TRBV2 to TRBJ1-2, with D maybe TRBD1 (5 bases). There are 14 residues in the CDR3. V shed 2 bases and J shed 6 bases, with 13 bases lying between them. Per the germline V gene, CDR1 is SNHLY and CDR2 is FYNNEI. CDR3 coding DNA: TGTGCCAGCAGTGAAAAGGGACCGAGGGATGGCTACACCTTC. Translated: CASSEKGPRDGYTF. The complete variable domain, with remaining parts taken from reference TRBV2 and TRBJ1-2, reads EPEVTQTPSHQVTQMGQEVILRCVPISNHLYFYWYRQILGQKVEFLVSFYNNEISEKSEIFDDQFSVERPDGSNFTLKIRSTKLEDSAMYFCASSEKGPRDGYTFGSGTRLTVV.

The V call is TRBV29-1, the J call TRBJ2-5; D is ambiguous. V gave up 6 bases and J gave up 5 bases, with 7 bases separating them. The CDR3 is 10 residues long. The V gene's germline CDR1 is SQVTM and CDR2 ANQGSEA. In nucleotides, the CDR3 is TGCAGCGTGGGTTGGGAGACCCAGTACTTC. Its translation: CSVGWETQYF.

The CDR3 spells CASSFAGTQETQYF. As DNA, the CDR3 is TGTGCCAGCAGTTTTGCGGGGACCCAAGAGACCCAGTACTTC. The chain joins TRBV27 to TRBJ2-5; D perhaps matches TRBD2 (6 bases). The CDR3 covers 14 residues. Trimming removed 3 bases at V and 1 base at J, with 9 bases between. CDR1 and CDR2 (germline): MNHEY, SMNVEV (reference sequence).

The chain couples TRBV7-3 to TRBJ1-2; 7 bases line up with TRBD1. This CDR3 is 13 amino acids long. Germline V gene lookup returns CDR1 SGHTA and CDR2 FQGTGA. The J segment lost 5 bases and the V segment lost 2 bases, leaving 2 bases of the junction unmatched. The CDR3 is CASSLQGGYGYTF. The CDR3 DNA is TGTGCCAGCAGCTTACAGGGGGGTTATGGCTACACCTTC.

This sequence joins TRBV29-1 and TRBJ2-1, with 10 bases matching TRBD1. V gave up 7 bases and J gave up 0 bases; unmatched junction bases: 9. This CDR3 is 16 amino acids long. CDR1 and CDR2 from the germline V gene are SQVTM and ANQGSEA. CDR3 loop: CSAGRTGGSSYNEQFF. CDR3 coding DNA: TGCAGCGCCGGACGGACAGGGGGGAGCTCCTACAATGAGCAGTTCTTC.

The chain is built from TRBV5-1 and TRBJ2-5; 12 nucleotides match TRBD1. The CDR3 runs to 17 residues. Germline lookup yields CDR1 SGHRS and CDR2 YFSETQ. Trimming at V came to 3 bases and at J to 7 bases, leaving 13 bases not matched to a gene. CDR3 amino acids: CASSSTTTGTGGGTQYF. For the CDR3, the DNA is TGCGCCAGCAGCTCGACCACCACCGGGACAGGGGGCGGGACCCAGTACTTC. Complete variable domain (other parts from reference TRBV5-1 and TRBJ2-5): KAGVTQTPRYLIKTRGQQVTLSCSPISGHRSVSWYQQTPGQGLQFLFEYFSETQRNKGNFPGRFSGRQFSNSRSEMNVSTLELGDSALYLCASSSTTTGTGGGTQYFGPGTRLLVL.

In this sample, this clonotype turned up a few times. This sequence joins TRBV7-3 and TRBJ2-1; perhaps TRBD2 as D (5 bases). V lost 1 base and J lost 7, with 8 bases in between. The CDR3 runs 13 residues. Germline-derived CDR1 and CDR2 are SGHTA and FQGTGA. The CDR3 coding sequence is TGTGCCAGCAGCTTAAGTCGGGATAATGAGCAGTTCTTC. As protein: CASSLSRDNEQFF.

The sample holds one count of this clonotype. The chain couples TRBV29-1 to TRBJ1-2; D gene unclear. This CDR3 contains 10 residues. Trimming took off 4 bases at V and 8 bases at J, with 8 bases between the two ends. Germline loops: CDR1 SQVTM, CDR2 ANQGSEA. This chain's CDR3 is CSVASGGYTF. Here the CDR3 DNA reads TGCAGCGTTGCATCTGGCGGCTACACCTTC. Drawing the rest from reference TRBV29-1 and TRBJ1-2, the complete variable domain is SAVISQKPSRDICQRGTSLTIQCQVDSQVTMMFWYRQQPGQSLTLIATANQGSEATYESGFVIDKFPISRPNLTFSTLTVSNMSPEDSSIYLCSVASGGYTFGSGTRLTVV.

V and J are TRBV20-1 and TRBJ2-7; D is ambiguous. Germline assignment: CDR1 DFQATT and CDR2 SNEGSKA (reference sequence). The CDR3 is 12 amino acids. Trimming took 6 bases from V and 0 from J, leaving 9 bases between them. In nucleotides, the CDR3 is TGCAGTGCCTCGCTTGGCTCCTACGAGCAGTACTTC. Its protein product is CSASLGSYEQYF.

This chain links TRBV2 with TRBJ2-1; possibly TRBD2 for D (6 bases). V gave up 1 base and J gave up 7 bases, with 11 bases separating them. The CDR3 extends over 14 amino acids. Germline-derived CDR1 and CDR2 are SNHLY and FYNNEI. In nucleotides, the CDR3 is TGTGCCAGCAGTGAAGACTTGGGGGGAAATGAGCAGTTCTTC. Amino acid sequence: CASSEDLGGNEQFF.

V and J are TRBV20-1 and TRBJ1-1; D call uncertain. The CDR3 consists of 12 residues. Germline V CDR1 and CDR2: DFQATT, SNEGSKA (reference sequence). V lost 3 bases to trimming and J lost 6 bases, with 11 bases between them. This CDR3 is CSASGSGPEAFF. The CDR3 DNA is TGCAGTGCTAGCGGGTCCGGGCCTGAAGCTTTCTTT.

This chain links TRBV7-2 with TRBJ1-4, with D perhaps matching TRBD1 (5 bases). CDR1 and CDR2 (germline): SGHTA, FQGNSA. V dropped 5 bases and J dropped 8 bases, with 21 bases sitting between them. The CDR3 has 16 residues. CDR3 coding DNA: TGTGCCAGCAGCCCCCGGGCAAGACAGATCGGGGAAAAACTGTTTTTT. Its protein product is CASSPRARQIGEKLFF.

CDR3 residues: CSVASLLTTEAFF. CDR3 bases: TGCAGCGTTGCCTCTCTGTTAACTACTGAAGCTTTCTTT. The genes are TRBV29-1 and TRBJ1-1; D unclear. V lost 4 bases to trimming and J lost 5 bases, with 14 bases between them. CDR3 length: 13 amino acids. Germline-derived CDR1 and CDR2 are SQVTM and ANQGSEA.

The chain uses TRBV5-1 and TRBJ1-2, with 8 nucleotides matching TRBD1. Trimming cost V 1 base and J 4 bases; bases outside gene matches: 6. This CDR3 is 15 amino acids long. The germline V gene has CDR1 SGHRS and CDR2 YFSETQ. The CDR3 loop reads CASSLTTGVLYGYTF. In nucleotides, the CDR3 is TGCGCCAGCAGCTTGACGACAGGGGTCCTCTATGGCTACACCTTC.

J is TRBJ2-5 and V is TRBV5-1; 9 bases align to TRBD2. From germline, CDR1 is SGHRS and CDR2 YFSETQ. Germline trimming cut 4 bases from V and 2 bases from J; bases unmatched to any gene: 6. There are 15 residues in the CDR3. CDR3 sequence (DNA): TGCGCCAGCAGCCCCGGGAGCGGGGGGCAAGAGACCCAGTACTTC. This sequence encodes CASSPGSGGQETQYF.

The chain links TRBV21-1 to TRBJ2-7. TRBV21-1 constitutes a pseudogene. The CDR3 is made up of 9 amino acids. The CDR3 loop is CAPSYEQYF. CDR3 bases: TGTGCACCTTCCTACGAGCAGTACTTC.

The rearrangement links TRBV12-3 or TRBV12-4 to TRBJ1-1, with 7 positions matching TRBD1. V gave up 6 bases and J gave up 0 bases; unmatched junction bases: 1. CDR3 size: 13 residues. The CDR3 protein is CASSTGVNTEAFF. DNA for the CDR3: TGTGCCAGCAGCACAGGGGTGAACACTGAAGCTTTCTTT.